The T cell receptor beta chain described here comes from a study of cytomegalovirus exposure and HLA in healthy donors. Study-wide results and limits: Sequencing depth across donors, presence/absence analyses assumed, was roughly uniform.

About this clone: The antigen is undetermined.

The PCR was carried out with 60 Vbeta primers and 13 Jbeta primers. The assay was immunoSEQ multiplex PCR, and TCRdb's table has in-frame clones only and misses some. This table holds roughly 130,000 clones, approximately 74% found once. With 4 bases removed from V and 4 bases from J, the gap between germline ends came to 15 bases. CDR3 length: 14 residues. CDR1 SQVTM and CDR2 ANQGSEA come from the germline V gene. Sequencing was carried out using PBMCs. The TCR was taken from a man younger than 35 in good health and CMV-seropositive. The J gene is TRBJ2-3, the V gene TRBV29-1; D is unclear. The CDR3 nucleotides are TGCAGCGTTGTGGGTAGCTTGAGTTCAGATACGCAGTATTTT. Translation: CSVVGSLSSDTQYF.